The 25 T cell receptor beta chains presented below share a single source sample, sequenced in a study of blood T cell repertoires in COVID-19. Generated by immunoSEQ multiplex PCR, the TCRdb table keeps only in-frame clones and is missing some. The sample lists approximately 190,000 clones, 86% seen once, with 20% to 25% in the top ten. The sequencing sample was made of PBMCs or T cells enriched from blood (not recorded which). The receptors derive from a woman between 35 and 50 years old in a cohort exposed to, infected with or recovered from COVID-19 (not recorded which).

This chain links TRBV7-9 with TRBJ1-2; tentative D call: TRBD1 (6 bases). CDR1 and CDR2 (germline): SEHNR, FQNEAQ (reference sequence). CDR3 length: 14 residues. Trimming removed 4 bases at V and 8 bases at J, with 17 bases between. CDR3 protein: CASSSRSNRDGYTF. For the CDR3, the DNA is TGTGCCAGCAGCTCAAGAAGTAACAGGGACGGCTACACCTTC. Full variable domain (rest looked up from reference TRBV7-9 and TRBJ1-2): DTGVSQNPRHKITKRGQNVTFRCDPISEHNRLYWYRQTLGQGPEFLTYFQNEAQLEKSRLLSDRFSAERPKGSFSTLEIQRTEQGDSAMYLCASSSRSNRDGYTFGSGTRLTVV.

V gene TRBV5-1 combines with J gene TRBJ1-4; 8 bases are shared with TRBD1. CDR3 size: 15 residues. CDR1 is SGHRS, CDR2 YFSETQ, per germline. Trimming cost V 5 bases and J 10 bases; bases outside gene matches: 13. For the CDR3, the DNA is TGCGCCAGCAGGTTAACAGGGGGAACTCTCGGAAAACTGTTTTTT. Amino acids: CASRLTGGTLGKLFF.

V gene TRBV9 combines with J gene TRBJ2-3; 9 bases are a match to TRBD1. Per germline, CDR1 SGDLS and CDR2 YYNGEE. V was clipped by 5 bases and J by 5 bases; unmatched bases: 3. This CDR3 has 13 residues. CDR3 protein: CASRGQGGDTQYF. CDR3 sequence (DNA): TGTGCCAGCAGGGGACAGGGTGGAGATACGCAGTATTTT.

The genes are TRBV27 and TRBJ2-2; possible D gene TRBD1, 6 bases. V shed 0 bases and J shed 6 bases, with 11 bases lying between them. The germline V gene encodes CDR1 MNHEY and CDR2 SMNVEV (reference sequence). CDR3 size: 15 residues. As DNA, the CDR3 is TGTGCCAGCAGTTTATCCGGGACACGGGCCGGGGAGCTGTTTTTT. It codes for CASSLSGTRAGELFF.

This sequence joins TRBV25-1 and TRBJ1-1; the match to TRBD1 covers 7 bases. The CDR3 is 11 residues long. V lost 4 bases to trimming and J lost 10 bases; unmatched junction nucleotides: 3. Per the germline V gene, CDR1 is MGHDK and CDR2 is SYGVNS. The CDR3 sequence is CASSGQGSAFF. The CDR3, as DNA: TGTGCCAGCAGTGGACAGGGATCAGCTTTCTTT.

The gene calls are TRBV7-9 and TRBJ2-7; D possibly corresponds to TRBD1 (5 bases). The germline V gene encodes CDR1 SEHNR and CDR2 FQNEAQ (reference sequence). V shed 5 bases and J shed 1 base, with 21 bases lying between them. The CDR3 is 17 amino acids. Here the CDR3 reads CASSITETVQPSYEQYF. The CDR3 nucleotides read TGTGCCAGCAGCATCACCGAGACAGTGCAACCTTCCTACGAGCAGTACTTC.

This rearrangement joins TRBV10-1 to TRBJ2-3, with 7 bases lining up with TRBD2. The CDR3 covers 16 residues. Germline values: CDR1 WNHNN, CDR2 SYGVQD (reference sequence). V shed 3 bases and J 2 bases; nucleotides not matched to a gene: 8. CDR3 in DNA: TGCGCCAGCAGTGAAGGGATAAGCGGGGCCACAGATACGCAGTATTTT. This encodes CASSEGISGATDTQYF.

J is TRBJ2-7 and V is TRBV7-9; D may be TRBD1 (6 bases). V gave up 1 base and J gave up 3 bases, with 25 bases separating them. This CDR3 is built from 19 residues. Germline CDR1 SEHNR, CDR2 FQNEAQ (reference sequence). Here the CDR3 reads CASSLVPRDTPSYFYEQYF. The CDR3 region has the DNA TGTGCCAGCAGCTTAGTCCCCCGGGACACCCCATCGTATTTCTACGAGCAGTACTTC.

The V gene is TRBV18, the J gene TRBJ2-7, with 9 nucleotides matching TRBD2. CDR3 length: 16 amino acids. In germline, CDR1 is KGHSH, CDR2 LQKENI. The ends lost 1 base at V and 5 bases at J; junction bases unmatched: 9. The CDR3 bases are TGTGCCAGCTCACCACGAGGCGGACTAGCGAATCACGAGCAGTACTTC. This gives the protein CASSPRGGLANHEQYF.

The genes are TRBV25-1 and TRBJ1-1; 8 bases fit TRBD1. Germline CDR1 reads MGHDK; CDR2 reads SYGVNS. This CDR3 spans 13 amino acids. J lost 3 bases, V lost 6 bases, and 3 bases had no gene match. The CDR3, as DNA: TGTGCCAGCAGGACAGGGGTCTACACTGAAGCTTTCTTT. It is translated as CASRTGVYTEAFF. Supplemented by reference TRBV25-1 and TRBJ1-1, the full variable domain reads EADIYQTPRYLVIGTGKKITLECSQTMGHDKMYWYQQDPGMELHLIHYSYGVNSTEKGDLSSESTVSRIRTEHFPLTLESARPSHTSQYLCASRTGVYTEAFFGQGTRLTVV.

The table lists this clone with a few counts. The V and J genes are TRBV6-5 and TRBJ2-1; D uncertain. V lost 2 bases to trimming and J lost 4 bases, with 12 bases between them. Germline V gene sequence: CDR1 MNHEY, CDR2 SVGAGI. The CDR3 length is 15 residues. This chain's CDR3 is CASSYNGGPYNEQFF. The CDR3 DNA reads as TGTGCCAGCAGTTACAATGGCGGCCCATACAATGAGCAGTTCTTC.

The chain has TRBV9 and TRBJ2-1; perhaps TRBD2 as D (6 bases). This CDR3 has 17 residues. Trimming cost V 0 bases and J 0 bases, with 13 bases left between them. In germline, CDR1 is SGDLS, CDR2 YYNGEE. This chain's CDR3 is CASSVVGGRLSYNEQFF. The CDR3 nucleotides read TGTGCCAGCAGCGTAGTAGGTGGGAGGCTCTCCTACAATGAGCAGTTCTTC. Full variable domain (rest looked up from reference TRBV9 and TRBJ2-1): DSGVTQTPKHLITATGQRVTLRCSPRSGDLSVYWYQQSLDQGLQFLIQYYNGEERAKGNILERFSAQQFPDLHSELNLSSLELGDSALYFCASSVVGGRLSYNEQFFGPGTRLTVL.

This rearrangement joins TRBV19 to TRBJ2-5, with TRBD2 identical over 8 bases. Germline V CDR1 and CDR2: LNHDA, SQIVND (reference sequence). The ends lost 4 bases at V and 2 bases at J; junction bases unmatched: 3. The CDR3 extends over 14 amino acids. The CDR3 DNA follows: TGTGCCAGTAGTACGAGCGGGGGTCAAGAGACCCAGTACTTC. Translation: CASSTSGGQETQYF.

This clone came up once. This sequence joins TRBV7-2 and TRBJ1-6; D is ambiguous. Germline-derived CDR1 and CDR2 are SGHTA and FQGNSA. Trimming stripped 10 bases from V and 5 bases from J, with 21 bases between. The CDR3 is 16 amino acids. CDR3 bases: TGTGCCACCCGGGGAACAAGGATTTCTCATAATTCACCCCTCCACTTT. Translating it yields CATRGTRISHNSPLHF.

The chain couples TRBV9 to TRBJ2-4; possibly TRBD2 for D (7 bases). CDR1 and CDR2 from the germline V gene are SGDLS and YYNGEE. V was clipped by 4 bases and J by 8 bases, with 13 bases between them. The CDR3 has 13 amino acids. The CDR3 nucleotides are TGTGCCAGCAGCTCGGGGGGCCCGCACATTCAGTACTTC. Its protein product is CASSSGGPHIQYF.

In nucleotides, the CDR3 is TGCGCCAGCAGCTTGGACAGAGCTAACTATGGCTACACCTTC. This translates into CASSLDRANYGYTF. The J gene is TRBJ1-2, the V gene TRBV5-1; D remains ambiguous. Trimming took 0 bases from V and 0 from J, leaving 6 bases between them. The CDR3 is made up of 14 amino acids. In germline, CDR1 is SGHRS, CDR2 YFSETQ.

CDR3 in DNA: TGTGCCGTCGCCCGGGACAGTCAAGAGACCCAGTACTTC. The encoded protein is CAVARDSQETQYF. The V and J genes are TRBV11-3 and TRBJ2-5, with 7 bases fitting TRBD1. The CDR3 extends over 13 amino acids. The junction had 8 bases not matched to a gene; V was cut back by 11 bases and J by 2 bases. Looked up from germline, CDR1 is SGHNT and CDR2 is YENEEA.

This chain joins TRBV4-1 and TRBJ2-5; TRBD2 agrees at 7 bases. CDR3 size: 14 residues. The V segment lost 7 bases and the J segment 5 bases; nucleotides outside the gene matches: 10. In germline, CDR1 is MGHRA, CDR2 YSYEKL. CDR3 protein: CASNPGGPHETQYF. Written as DNA, the CDR3 is TGCGCCAGCAACCCGGGAGGCCCGCACGAGACCCAGTACTTC.

V and J are TRBV12-3 or TRBV12-4 and TRBJ2-1; D possibly corresponds to TRBD2 (6 bases). The CDR3 spans 11 residues. The germline V and J ends were trimmed by 6 bases and 10 bases, with 10 bases remaining between them. The CDR3 loop reads CASSRLEEQFF. The CDR3 DNA reads TGTGCCAGCAGCAGACTAGAGGAGCAGTTCTTC.

V and J are TRBV4-2 and TRBJ2-2; the D gene is possibly TRBD2 (5 bases). CDR1 and CDR2 from the germline V gene are LGHNA and YNFKEQ. The CDR3 spans 17 residues. The V gene lost 0 bases and the J gene lost 6 bases, with 17 bases spanning the gap. The CDR3 spells CASSQDMGGSASGELFF. DNA for the CDR3: TGTGCCAGCAGCCAAGATATGGGCGGGTCAGCGTCCGGGGAGCTGTTTTTT.

Here the CDR3 DNA reads TGTGCCAGCAGCAGGACTAGCGGGAGTGGGGTGGGAGATACGCAGTATTTT. This sequence encodes CASSRTSGSGVGDTQYF. The gene calls are TRBV7-8 and TRBJ2-3; 13 bases fit TRBD2. This CDR3 spans 17 amino acids. CDR1 is SGHVS, CDR2 FQNEAQ, per germline. V lost 5 bases to trimming and J lost 5 bases; unmatched junction nucleotides: 10.

The chain has TRBV7-6 and TRBJ2-3; D is possibly TRBD1 (6 bases). CDR1 is SGHVS, CDR2 FNYEAQ, per germline. This CDR3 comprises 16 residues. Trimming stripped 6 bases from V and 4 bases from J, with 20 bases between. The CDR3 spells CASSSGTIVLADTQYF. DNA of the CDR3: TGTGCCAGCAGTTCCGGGACAATAGTATTAGCAGATACGCAGTATTTT.

V usage is TRBV5-1 and J usage is TRBJ2-3; D remains ambiguous. Germline CDR1 and CDR2: SGHRS and YFSETQ. The CDR3 loop spans 15 amino acids. The V and J ends lost 2 bases and 0 bases respectively, with 10 bases between them. The CDR3 here is CASSFSFYSTDTQYF. As DNA, the CDR3 is TGCGCCAGCAGCTTCTCTTTCTACAGCACAGATACGCAGTATTTT.

The CDR3 loop reads CASSQRTGGWGNQPQHF. CDR3 nucleotides: TGCGCCAGCAGCCAACGGACAGGGGGTTGGGGCAATCAGCCCCAGCATTTT. The V gene is TRBV4-1, the J gene TRBJ1-5; 10 bases are shared with TRBD1. The trim removed 2 bases at V and 2 bases at J, leaving 6 bases unmatched. The CDR3 is 17 amino acids. CDR1 is MGHRA, CDR2 YSYEKL, per germline.

J is TRBJ2-3 and V is TRBV11-3; perhaps TRBD2 as D (5 bases). CDR3 length equals 16 residues. Germline V gene sequence: CDR1 SGHNT, CDR2 YENEEA. V was clipped by 4 bases and J by 6 bases, with 20 bases between them. CDR3 bases: TGTGCCAGCAGCTCGCGGCGGGCCCCACGGAGGGATACGCAGTATTTT. Its translation: CASSSRRAPRRDTQYF.